This T cell receptor (beta chain) stems from a study of blood T cell repertoires in COVID-19. On this clone itself: At one boundary the junction diverges from the germline segment, which might be a read error.

Clinical history as reported by participants underpinned cohort assignment. The germline V gene has CDR1 LGHNT and CDR2 FRNRAP. There are 16 residues in the CDR3. Original processing methods: Nucleated cell number was recorded as an estimate derived from reference gene primer amplification. Produced via immunoSEQ multiplex PCR; TCRdb's table is partial and in-frame only. D and trimming come from the DNA, and the V and J calls and clone size come from that table. The table lists over 200,000 clones, more than 70% of them singletons. V and J are TRBV12-5 and TRBJ2-3; the match to TRBD2 covers 7 bases. This clonotype was obtained from a woman aged 40 to 50 with acute COVID-19. The sequenced sample was PBMCs or T cells enriched from blood (not recorded which). As DNA, the CDR3 is TGTGCTAGTGGCTTGGGGCGCGGGGGATCCACAGATACGCAGTATTTT. It translates to CASGLGRGGSTDTQYF.